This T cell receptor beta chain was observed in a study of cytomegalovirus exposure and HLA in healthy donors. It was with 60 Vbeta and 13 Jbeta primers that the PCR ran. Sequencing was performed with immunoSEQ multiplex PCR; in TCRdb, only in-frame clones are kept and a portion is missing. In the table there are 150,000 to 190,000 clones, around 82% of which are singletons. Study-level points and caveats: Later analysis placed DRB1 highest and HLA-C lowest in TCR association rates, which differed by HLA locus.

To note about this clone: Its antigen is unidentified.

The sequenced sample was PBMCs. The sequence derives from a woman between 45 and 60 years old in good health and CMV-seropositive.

This CDR3 is CASSPPPFRGTGELFF. In nucleotides, the CDR3 is TGTGCCAGTAGCCCACCCCCCTTCCGGGGCACCGGGGAGCTGTTTTTT. The J gene is TRBJ2-2, the V gene TRBV19; a weak D match, TRBD2 (5 bases). Germline-derived CDR1 and CDR2 are LNHDA and SQIVND (reference sequence). This CDR3 has 16 amino acids. V was trimmed by 6 bases and J by 4 bases, leaving 18 bases between them.